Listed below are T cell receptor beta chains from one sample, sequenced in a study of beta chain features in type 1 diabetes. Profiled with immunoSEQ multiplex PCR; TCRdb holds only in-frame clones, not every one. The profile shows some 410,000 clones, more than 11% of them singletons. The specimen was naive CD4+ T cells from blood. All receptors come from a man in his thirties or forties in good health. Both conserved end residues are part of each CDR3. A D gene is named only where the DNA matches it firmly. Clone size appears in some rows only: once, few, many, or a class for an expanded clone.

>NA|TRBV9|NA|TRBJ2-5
CASSVSLKKETQYF
TGTGCCAGCAGCGTTAGCCTCAAAAAAGAGACCCAGTACTTC
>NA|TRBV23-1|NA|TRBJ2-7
CAPLGPSLYEQYF
TGCGCCCCGTTGGGTCCGTCCCTCTACGAGCAGTACTTC
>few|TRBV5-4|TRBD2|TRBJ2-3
CASSPGAGGRTDTQYF
TGTGCCAGCAGCCCGGGGGCGGGGGGAAGAACAGATACGCAGTATTTT
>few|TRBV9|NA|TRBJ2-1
CASSVGYEQFF
TGTGCCAGCAGCGTAGGGTATGAGCAGTTCTTC
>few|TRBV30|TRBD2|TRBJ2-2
CAWSVNSGSNTGELFF
TGTGCCTGGAGTGTTAATAGCGGGTCGAACACCGGGGAGCTGTTTTTT
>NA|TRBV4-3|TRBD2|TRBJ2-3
CASSRRWSAGGHLGTDTQYF
TGCGCCAGCAGCCGCCGCTGGTCAGCGGGAGGGCATCTTGGCACAGATACGCAGTATTTT
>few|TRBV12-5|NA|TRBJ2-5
CASGQVASGETQYF
TGTGCTAGTGGCCAGGTGGCGAGTGGTGAGACCCAGTACTTC
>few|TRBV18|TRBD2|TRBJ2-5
CASSPLTSGKGETQYF
TGTGCCAGCTCACCCCTGACTAGCGGAAAGGGGGAGACCCAGTACTTC
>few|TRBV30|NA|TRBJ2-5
CAWRGRVDRETQYF
TGTGCCTGGAGGGGCCGCGTAGACCGGGAGACCCAGTACTTC
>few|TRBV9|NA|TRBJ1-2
CASSVQGLGGYTF
TGTGCCAGCAGCGTACAGGGTTTAGGTGGCTACACCTTC
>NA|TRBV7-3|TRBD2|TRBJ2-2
CASSSGTTNTGELFF
TGTGCCAGCAGCTCCGGGACTACGAACACCGGGGAGCTGTTTTTT
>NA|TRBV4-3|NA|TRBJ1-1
CASSPVGPMNTEAFF
TGCGCCAGCAGCCCAGTAGGACCCATGAACACTGAAGCTTTCTTT
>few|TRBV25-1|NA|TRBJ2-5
CASGDGTQYF
TGTGCCAGCGGCGATGGGACCCAGTACTTC
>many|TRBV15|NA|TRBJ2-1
CATSRDGVPGNEQFF
TGTGCCACCAGCAGAGATGGGGTCCCCGGGAATGAGCAGTTCTTC
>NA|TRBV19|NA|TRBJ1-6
CASSPSNSPLHF
TGTGCCAGTAGCCCCTCAAATTCACCCCTCCACTTT
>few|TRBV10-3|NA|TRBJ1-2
CAISGGKGNYGYTF
TGTGCCATCAGTGGAGGGAAAGGGAACTATGGCTACACCTTC
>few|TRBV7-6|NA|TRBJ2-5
CASSPGTNQETQYF
TGTGCCAGCAGTCCCGGGACGAACCAAGAGACCCAGTACTTC
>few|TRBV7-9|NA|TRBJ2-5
CASWGKETQYF
TGTGCCAGCTGGGGGAAAGAGACCCAGTACTTC
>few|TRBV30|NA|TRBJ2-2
CAWNAQGTGELFF
TGTGCCTGGAATGCCCAGGGGACCGGGGAGCTGTTTTTT
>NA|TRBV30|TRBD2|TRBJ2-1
CAWTTSGRAHYNEQFF
TGTGCCTGGACTACTAGCGGGAGGGCCCACTACAATGAGCAGTTCTTC
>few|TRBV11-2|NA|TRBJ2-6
CASSPQAGANVLTF
TGTGCCAGCAGCCCCCAGGCTGGGGCCAACGTCCTGACTTTC
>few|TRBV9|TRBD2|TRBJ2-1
CASSYTSGATMWEQFF
TGTGCCAGCAGCTATACTAGCGGGGCTACAATGTGGGAGCAGTTCTTC
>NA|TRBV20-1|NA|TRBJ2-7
CSALTSYEQYF
TGCAGTGCCCTAACCTCCTACGAGCAGTACTTC
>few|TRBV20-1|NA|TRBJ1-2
CSAIRVAGYTF
TGCAGTGCTATCAGGGTAGCGGGCTACACCTTC
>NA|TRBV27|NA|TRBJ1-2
CASSSRLGPNGYTF
TGTGCCAGCAGTTCACGGCTGGGGCCCAATGGCTACACCTTC
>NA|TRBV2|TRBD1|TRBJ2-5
CASRSTGAETQYF
TGTGCCAGCAGATCTACAGGGGCAGAGACCCAGTACTTC
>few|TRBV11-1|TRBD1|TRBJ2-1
CASSSTGGNRGEQFF
TGTGCCAGCAGCTCTACAGGGGGGAATAGGGGTGAGCAGTTCTTC
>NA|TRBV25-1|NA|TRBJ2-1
CASSELGTRGDEQFF
TGTGCCAGCAGTGAATTAGGAACGCGAGGGGATGAGCAGTTCTTC
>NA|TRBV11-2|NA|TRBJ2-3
CASSRRGAPSTDTQYF
TGTGCCAGCAGCCGACGGGGAGCACCTAGCACAGATACGCAGTATTTT
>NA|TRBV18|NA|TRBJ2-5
CASSPLTGETSRETQYF
TGTGCCAGCTCACCACTCACTGGCGAAACCTCTCGGGAGACCCAGTACTTC
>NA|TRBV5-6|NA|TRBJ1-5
CASSRQAKQPQHF
TGTGCCAGCAGCCGACAGGCCAAACAGCCCCAGCATTTT